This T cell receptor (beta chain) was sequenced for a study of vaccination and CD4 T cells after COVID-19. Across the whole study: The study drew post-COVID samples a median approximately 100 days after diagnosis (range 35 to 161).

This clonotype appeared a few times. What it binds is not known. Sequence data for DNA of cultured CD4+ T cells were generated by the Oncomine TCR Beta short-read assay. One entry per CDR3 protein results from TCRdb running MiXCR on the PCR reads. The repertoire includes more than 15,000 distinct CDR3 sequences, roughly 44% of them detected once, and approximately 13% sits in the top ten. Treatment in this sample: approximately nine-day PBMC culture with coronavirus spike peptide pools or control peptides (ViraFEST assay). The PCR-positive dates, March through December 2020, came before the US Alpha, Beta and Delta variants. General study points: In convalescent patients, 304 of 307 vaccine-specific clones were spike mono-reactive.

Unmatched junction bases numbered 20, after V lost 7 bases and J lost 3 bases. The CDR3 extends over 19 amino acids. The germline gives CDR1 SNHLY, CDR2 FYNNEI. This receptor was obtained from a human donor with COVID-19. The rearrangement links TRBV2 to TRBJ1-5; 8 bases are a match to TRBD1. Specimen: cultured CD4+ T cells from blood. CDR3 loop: CASKLTGTGGPLDNQPQHF. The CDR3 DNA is TGTGCCAGCAAGCTCACCGGGACAGGCGGTCCCCTTGACAATCAGCCCCAGCATTTT.